Presented here are 30 T cell receptor beta chains from one specimen sequenced in a study of T cells in Graves' hyperthyroidism and ophthalmopathy (dated by TCRdb to the late 2010s). Library preparation used multiplex PCR. The reads were generated on an Illumina HiSeq 2000. TCR beta CDR3 regions were amplified from RNA transcripts. For the first round of RT-PCR on the TCR CDR3, the HTBI primer set was used together with the Qiagen OneStep RT-PCR kit. TCRdb trimmed the raw reads at Q25, called clones with MiXCR and kept productive beta chains. Each CDR3 protein gets just one entry, which takes the most common genes and DNA from the rows behind it. The table for this sample lists 600,000 to 650,000 distinct CDR3 sequences; 20% of them were counted only once. Of the sample, over 30% falls within the top ten clones. Sequences were obtained from blood. The receptors were sampled from a man aged 25-45 years with Graves' ophthalmopathy.

The chain carries TRBV29-1 and TRBJ2-1, with D perhaps TRBD1 (6 bases). The germline V gene encodes CDR1 SQVTM and CDR2 ANQGSEA. The CDR3 is 14 amino acids. V was trimmed by 5 bases and J by 5 bases, leaving 16 bases between them. The CDR3 bases are TGCAGCGTTCGGGGCAAAAGGGGGAACAATGAGCAGTTCTTC. Its protein product is CSVRGKRGNNEQFF.

CDR3 amino acids: CASSYPGTGSNQPQHF. CDR3 DNA: TGTGCCAGCAGTTACCCCGGGACAGGGAGTAATCAGCCCCAGCATTTT. The rearrangement joins TRBV6-2 or TRBV6-3 to TRBJ1-5; the match to TRBD1 covers 9 bases. The junction had 6 bases not matched to a gene; V was cut back by 2 bases and J by 4 bases. CDR3 length: 16 residues. Germline lookup yields CDR1 MNHEY and CDR2 SVGEGT.

This clonotype was observed a handful of times. The chain recombines TRBV6-1 with TRBJ2-5; D is perhaps TRBD1 (6 bases). The V gene lost 3 bases and the J gene lost 5 bases, with 16 bases spanning the gap. From germline, CDR1 is MNHNS and CDR2 SASEGT. The CDR3 is made up of 15 amino acids. The CDR3 coding sequence is TGTGCCAGCAGTGAGTTCAGGGGCGCTGGGGAGACCCAGTACTTC. Encoded protein: CASSEFRGAGETQYF.

This clonotype was recorded a few times. The chain has TRBV6-1 and TRBJ2-5; a weak D match, TRBD2 (5 bases). The CDR3 is made up of 15 amino acids. Trimming took off 1 base at V and 2 bases at J, with 11 bases between the two ends. In germline, CDR1 is MNHNS, CDR2 SASEGT. CDR3 coding DNA: TGTGCCAGCAGTGAAGGGTTGGGGAGACAAGAGACCCAGTACTTC. Its translation: CASSEGLGRQETQYF.

The V and J genes are TRBV4-1 and TRBJ2-7; D gene uncertain. The CDR3 extends over 14 amino acids. Trimming took off 4 bases at V and 0 bases at J, with 10 bases between the two ends. Germline V CDR1 and CDR2: MGHRA, YSYEKL. The CDR3 is CASSPQPSSYEQYF. The CDR3 DNA is TGCGCCAGCAGCCCCCAGCCCAGCTCCTACGAGCAGTACTTC.

The genes are TRBV29-1 and TRBJ2-5; 7 nucleotides align to TRBD1. The J segment lost 3 bases and the V segment lost 1 base, leaving 8 bases of the junction unmatched. The germline gives CDR1 SQVTM, CDR2 ANQGSEA. This CDR3 comprises 15 residues. Written as DNA, the CDR3 is TGCAGCGTTGAAGGAAAGACAGGGCTTGAAGAGACCCAGTACTTC. Translated, it gives CSVEGKTGLEETQYF.

The rearrangement joins TRBV6-5 to TRBJ2-1, with D possibly being TRBD1 or TRBD2 (5 bases each). The CDR3 has 13 residues. V lost 2 bases to trimming and J lost 4 bases, with 6 bases between them. The germline V gene has CDR1 MNHEY and CDR2 SVGAGI. DNA of the CDR3: TGTGCCAGCAGTTACGAGGGGTACAATGAGCAGTTCTTC. Translated: CASSYEGYNEQFF.

This clonotype was seen just once. The CDR3: CASSLRPATDTQYF. The CDR3 DNA reads as TGTGCCAGCAGTTTAAGGCCGGCCACAGATACGCAGTATTTT. This chain connects TRBV28 to TRBJ2-3; no definite D call. Trimming pared 2 bases from V and 2 bases from J, leaving 8 bases between. The CDR3 is 14 amino acids. Germline loops: CDR1 MDHEN, CDR2 SYDVKM.

The chain carries TRBV7-9 and TRBJ1-2; D uncertain. Germline assignment: CDR1 SEHNR and CDR2 FQNEAQ (reference sequence). CDR3 length: 12 amino acids. The V end lost 10 bases, the J end lost 0 bases, and 9 bases lay between the germline ends. As DNA, the CDR3 is TGTGCCATAAGGAGTTCTAACTATGGCTACACCTTC. It yields the protein CAIRSSNYGYTF.

Ten or more counts support this clonotype. V is TRBV28 and J is TRBJ1-5; the D is unclear. The CDR3 extends over 14 amino acids. The V and J ends lost 0 bases and 5 bases respectively, with 8 bases between them. Per the germline V gene, CDR1 is MDHEN and CDR2 is SYDVKM. The CDR3 nucleotides read TGTGCCAGCAGTTTATGGACATCTCATCAGCCCCAGCATTTT. This codes for CASSLWTSHQPQHF.

The V and J genes are TRBV11-2 and TRBJ2-1; D call uncertain. The CDR3 loop spans 17 amino acids. V dropped 5 bases and J dropped 4 bases, with 21 bases sitting between them. The germline gives CDR1 SGHAT, CDR2 FQNNGV. CDR3 bases: TGTGCCAGCAGCCCTGCGCGGACCCCCCCGTATTACAATGAGCAGTTCTTC. It yields the protein CASSPARTPPYYNEQFF.

The rearrangement joins TRBV2 to TRBJ1-6; D is unresolved. This CDR3 has 13 residues. The V gene's germline CDR1 is SNHLY and CDR2 FYNNEI. V gave up 7 bases and J gave up 9 bases, with 13 bases separating them. CDR3 region: CASIDIERSPLHF. CDR3 DNA: TGTGCCAGCATCGACATAGAGCGTTCACCCCTCCACTTT.

The chain employs TRBV18 and TRBJ1-6, with 8 bases lining up with TRBD1. Germline V lookup: CDR1 KGHSH, CDR2 LQKENI. J was trimmed by 9 bases and V by 4 bases; bases with no gene match: 8. The CDR3 totals 15 residues. The CDR3 nucleotides are TGTGCCAGCTCACTTGGACAGGGCGGCGGTTCACCCCTCCACTTT. It translates to CASSLGQGGGSPLHF.

This clonotype appeared a few times. The chain links TRBV7-2 to TRBJ2-2, with TRBD2 as a possible D gene (6 bases). The CDR3 is made up of 15 amino acids. V lost 5 bases and J 4 bases, leaving 14 bases between the germline ends. Germline lookup yields CDR1 SGHTA and CDR2 FQGNSA. CDR3 in DNA: TGTGCCAGCAGCCCTCGTCGGGGGAGCACCGGGGAGCTGTTTTTT. Translating gives CASSPRRGSTGELFF.

The genes are TRBV29-1 and TRBJ2-7; D is unresolved. The V end lost 3 bases, the J end lost 2 bases, and 14 bases lay between the germline ends. The CDR3 sequence is 14 residues long. CDR1 is SQVTM, CDR2 ANQGSEA, per germline. The CDR3 here is CSVELPGSTYEQYF. As DNA, the CDR3 is TGCAGCGTTGAGCTGCCAGGTTCTACCTACGAGCAGTACTTC.

There are many counts of this clonotype. The chain has TRBV27 and TRBJ1-6, with 9 bases that match TRBD1. Trimming took 5 bases from V and 7 from J; bases not matched to a gene: 9. The V gene's germline CDR1 is MNHEY and CDR2 SMNVEV (reference sequence). The CDR3 runs 16 residues. The CDR3 protein is CASSPFDRGVNSPLHF. The CDR3 DNA follows: TGTGCCAGCAGTCCCTTCGACAGGGGGGTCAATTCACCCCTCCACTTT.

The chain's CDR3 is CASSEEGNEQFF. Written as DNA, the CDR3 is TGTGCCAGCAGTGAAGAGGGGAATGAGCAGTTCTTC. V is TRBV27 and J is TRBJ2-1; tentatively, D is TRBD1 or TRBD2 (5 bases each). This CDR3 has 12 residues. V lost 5 bases, J lost 7 bases, and 9 bases lay in between. CDR1 is MNHEY, CDR2 SMNVEV, per germline (reference sequence).

The V and J genes are TRBV20-1 and TRBJ1-2; 9 bases are shared with TRBD1. This CDR3 is built from 15 residues. The J segment lost 5 bases and the V segment lost 0 bases, leaving 7 bases of the junction unmatched. Germline values: CDR1 DFQATT, CDR2 SNEGSKA (reference sequence). CDR3: CSARDTGGTGYGYTF. The CDR3 region has the DNA TGCAGTGCTAGAGATACTGGCGGGACAGGGTATGGCTACACCTTC.

This rearrangement joins TRBV15 to TRBJ1-4; 8 nucleotides match TRBD1. V shed 1 base and J 6 bases; nucleotides not matched to a gene: 7. The CDR3 totals 16 residues. Germline CDR1 is LNHNV and CDR2 is YYDKDF (reference sequence). The CDR3 coding sequence is TGTGCCACCAGCAGAGCTGGGGCAGGGGGCCATGAAAAACTGTTTTTT. This gives the protein CATSRAGAGGHEKLFF.

This clonotype was seen many times. The chain couples TRBV10-3 to TRBJ1-1; D gene unclear. This CDR3 is built from 13 residues. V gave up 6 bases and J gave up 2 bases, with 10 bases separating them. CDR1 and CDR2 from the germline V gene are ENHRY and SYGVKD. CDR3 bases: TGTGCCATCAGCGACATGGGAAACACTGAAGCTTTCTTT. This codes for CAISDMGNTEAFF.

The chain is built from TRBV27 and TRBJ1-1; a possible D gene is TRBD1 (5 bases). From germline, CDR1 is MNHEY and CDR2 SMNVEV (reference sequence). Trimming pared 0 bases from V and 7 bases from J, leaving 12 bases between. This CDR3 spans 14 amino acids. CDR3 sequence: CASSLSIGGVEAFF. In nucleotides, the CDR3 is TGTGCCAGCAGTTTATCGATCGGGGGAGTTGAAGCTTTCTTT.

The chain links TRBV28 to TRBJ2-3; 7 bases fit TRBD1. Germline V gene lookup returns CDR1 MDHEN and CDR2 SYDVKM. The trim removed 7 bases at V and 3 bases at J, leaving 4 bases unmatched. The CDR3 consists of 13 residues. Here the CDR3 reads CASNPTGTDTQYF. The DNA of the CDR3 is TGTGCCAGCAACCCGACAGGGACAGATACGCAGTATTTT. Combining the CDR3 with reference TRBV28 and TRBJ2-3 gives the whole variable domain DVKVTQSSRYLVKRTGEKVFLECVQDMDHENMFWYRQDPGLGLRLIYFSYDVKMKEKGDIPEGYSVSREKKERFSLILESASTNQTSMYLCASNPTGTDTQYFGPGTRLTVL.

Remarks on this clonotype: Possible read error: a much larger clone is one base away. The chain couples TRBV28 to TRBJ2-5; no clear D gene. V lost 5 bases and J 3 bases, leaving 22 bases between the germline ends. CDR1 is MDHEN, CDR2 SYDVKM, per germline. The CDR3 consists of 17 residues. Written as DNA, the CDR3 is TGTGCCAGCAGTCATCCCTTGAACGGCGGCTCAAAAGAGACCCAGTACTTC. Its protein is CASSHPLNGGSKETQYF.

The V call is TRBV24-1, the J call TRBJ1-1, with 12 bases lining up with TRBD1. The CDR3 has 20 amino acids. CDR1 and CDR2 from the germline V gene are KGHDR and SFDVKD. V was pared by 0 bases and J by 1 base, with 11 bases of the junction left unmatched. Here the CDR3 DNA reads TGTGCCACCAGTGATTTGCCCAACGGGGACAGGGGGCGGGGGAACACTGAAGCTTTCTTT. Amino acids: CATSDLPNGDRGRGNTEAFF.

This chain uses TRBV6-2 or TRBV6-3 with TRBJ2-6; D remains ambiguous. V lost 7 bases and J 2 bases, leaving 6 bases between the germline ends. The germline CDR1 and CDR2 sequences are MNHEY and SVGEGT. The CDR3 covers 13 residues. The CDR3 protein is CASTTPGANVLTF. The DNA for the CDR3 is TGTGCCAGCACTACGCCTGGGGCCAACGTCCTGACTTTC.

This clonotype was recorded at least ten times. The V and J genes are TRBV7-9 and TRBJ2-7; maybe TRBD1 (5 bases). Germline CDR1 reads SEHNR; CDR2 reads FQNEAQ (reference sequence). This CDR3 is 13 amino acids long. V was trimmed by 8 bases and J by 4 bases, leaving 15 bases between them. For the CDR3, the DNA is TGTGCCAGCTCGCCAATAGGACATTACGAGCAGTACTTC. It specifies CASSPIGHYEQYF. The entire variable domain, with the rest obtained from reference TRBV7-9 and TRBJ2-7, is as follows: DTGVSQNPRHKITKRGQNVTFRCDPISEHNRLYWYRQTLGQGPEFLTYFQNEAQLEKSRLLSDRFSAERPKGSFSTLEIQRTEQGDSAMYLCASSPIGHYEQYFGPGTRLTVT.

This clonotype was recorded a few times. The rearrangement uses TRBV5-6 and TRBJ2-7; D not certain. The ends were cut back, 4 bases at V and 2 bases at J, with 25 bases in the middle. The CDR3 spans 18 residues. The germline V gene has CDR1 SGHDT and CDR2 YYEEEE. CDR3 in amino acids: CASSRFSVVTLSTYEQYF. CDR3 DNA sequence: TGTGCCAGCAGCCGGTTTTCGGTTGTGACCCTTTCAACCTACGAGCAGTACTTC.

As to this clonotype: At one of its ends the junction is not consistent with the germline gene, which may arise from a read error. This chain joins TRBV5-1 and TRBJ1-2; 7 nucleotides agree with TRBD1. CDR3 length: 15 amino acids. Germline CDR1 is SGHRS and CDR2 is YFSETQ. The CDR3 DNA reads as TGTGCCAGCAGCTTAGCAAACAGGGGATTAGATGGCTACACCTTC. Translation gives CASSLANRGLDGYTF.

The genes are TRBV6-1 and TRBJ2-1; D possibly uses TRBD1 or TRBD2 (6 bases each). Germline CDR1 and CDR2: MNHNS and SASEGT. With 6 bases removed from V and 0 bases from J, the gap between germline ends came to 27 bases. CDR3 length equals 20 residues. CDR3 nucleotide sequence: TGTGCCAGCAGGCATTTCAGGGGCGGCATGGGACTGAGCTCCTACAATGAGCAGTTCTTC. As protein: CASRHFRGGMGLSSYNEQFF.

This clonotype was counted many times. The chain carries TRBV28 and TRBJ1-1; D is possibly TRBD1 (6 bases). The CDR3 loop spans 15 amino acids. From germline, CDR1 is MDHEN and CDR2 SYDVKM. V gave up 8 bases and J gave up 1 base, with 17 bases separating them. The CDR3 bases are TGTGCCAGCGGGCTAGGGGGGCTGGGGAACACTGAAGCTTTCTTT. Encoded protein: CASGLGGLGNTEAFF.